The T cell receptor (beta chain) described here comes from a study of breast tumors, draining lymph nodes, adjacent tissues. Study-wide points: The data were judged consistent with most tumor T cells coming from lymph node and expanding in tumor. Tumor and nontumor repertoires were significantly more similar in luminal-like than in basal-like breast cancer.

TCRdb re-analysed the multiplex PCR reads in MiXCR, keeping a single row per CDR3 protein. The repertoire has around 250,000 distinct CDR3 sequences, less than 40% of them found once; the top ten carry 3% to 4.5%. Axillary draining lymph nodes of breast cancer patients supplied the node samples. The CDR3 is 14 amino acids. Trimming cost V 2 bases and J 4 bases; bases outside gene matches: 1. Germline values: CDR1 MNHEY, CDR2 SVGAGI. This clonotype was detected ten times or more. The antigen remains unidentified. The source of this sequence is a female donor with breast cancer. Some clones in this sample may be carry-over from other donors' samples. V usage is TRBV6-5 and J usage is TRBJ1-5; TRBD1 matches 8 bases. The sample taken for sequencing was axillary lymph node tissue. CDR3 bases: TGTGCCAGCAGTTACAGACAGGGGAATCAGCCCCAGCATTTT. Translating gives CASSYRQGNQPQHF.